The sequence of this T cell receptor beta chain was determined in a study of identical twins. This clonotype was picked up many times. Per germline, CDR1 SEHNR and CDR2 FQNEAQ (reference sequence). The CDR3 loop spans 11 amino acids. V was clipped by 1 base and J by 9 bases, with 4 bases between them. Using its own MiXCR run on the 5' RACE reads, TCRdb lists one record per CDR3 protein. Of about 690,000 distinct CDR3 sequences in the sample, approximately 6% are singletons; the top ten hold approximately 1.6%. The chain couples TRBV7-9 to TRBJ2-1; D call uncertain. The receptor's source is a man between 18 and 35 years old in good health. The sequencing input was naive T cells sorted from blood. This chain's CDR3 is CASSLESEQFF. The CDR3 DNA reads TGTGCCAGCAGCTTAGAGTCTGAGCAGTTCTTC.